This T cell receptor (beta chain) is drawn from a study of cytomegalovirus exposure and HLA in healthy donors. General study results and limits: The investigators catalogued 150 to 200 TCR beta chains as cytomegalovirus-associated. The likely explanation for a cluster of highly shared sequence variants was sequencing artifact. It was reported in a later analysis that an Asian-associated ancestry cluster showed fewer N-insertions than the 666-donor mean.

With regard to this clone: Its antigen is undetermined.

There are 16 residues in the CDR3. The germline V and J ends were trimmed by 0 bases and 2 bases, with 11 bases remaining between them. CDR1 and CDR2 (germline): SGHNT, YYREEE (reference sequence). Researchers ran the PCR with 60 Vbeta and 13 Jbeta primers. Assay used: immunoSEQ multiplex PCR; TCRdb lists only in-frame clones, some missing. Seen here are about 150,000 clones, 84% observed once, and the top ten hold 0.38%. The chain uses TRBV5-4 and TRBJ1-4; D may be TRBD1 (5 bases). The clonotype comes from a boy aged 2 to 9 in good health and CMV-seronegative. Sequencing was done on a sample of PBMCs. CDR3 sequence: CASSLDPSGTNEKLFF. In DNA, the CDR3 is TGTGCCAGCAGCTTGGACCCCTCAGGGACTAATGAAAAACTGTTTTTT.